The 20 T cell receptor beta chains below all came from one sample that was sequenced in a study of blood T cell repertoires in COVID-19. Sequencing used immunoSEQ multiplex PCR; TCRdb keeps in-frame clones, though not all of them. The repertoire holds around 99,000 clones, just under 90% seen once, with 1% to 1.4% in the top ten. The sequenced sample was peripheral blood. The receptors were sampled from a human donor in a cohort sampled during active COVID-19.

The genes are TRBV5-1 and TRBJ2-2; TRBD1 matches 7 bases. Germline CDR1 is SGHRS and CDR2 is YFSETQ. V trimming: 0 bases; J trimming: 4 bases; junction bases outside the gene matches: 3. The CDR3 totals 15 residues. The CDR3 region has the DNA TGCGCCAGCAGCTTGGAGGGGGCGAGCACCGGGGAGCTGTTTTTT. Translating it yields CASSLEGASTGELFF.

This chain links TRBV12-3 or TRBV12-4 with TRBJ2-7; the match to TRBD2 covers 7 bases. There are 12 residues in the CDR3. Trimming at V came to 4 bases and at J to 3 bases, leaving 0 bases not matched to a gene. The CDR3 loop is CASSSGGYEQYF. The CDR3 nucleotides are TGTGCCAGCAGTTCGGGGGGCTACGAGCAGTACTTC.

The rearrangement links TRBV28 to TRBJ1-6; D might be TRBD1 (6 bases). The CDR3 has 15 residues. V dropped 8 bases and J dropped 10 bases, with 21 bases sitting between them. The germline V gene encodes CDR1 MDHEN and CDR2 SYDVKM. Here the CDR3 DNA reads TGTGCCAGCCGCCTAGGTCCCCAAGGGGGATCACCCCTCCACTTT. It translates to CASRLGPQGGSPLHF.

Only one count was recorded for this clone. The rearrangement joins TRBV18 to TRBJ1-1; D perhaps matches TRBD1 (6 bases). V gave up 0 bases and J gave up 11 bases, with 13 bases separating them. The CDR3 runs 13 residues. Germline CDR1 KGHSH, CDR2 LQKENI. CDR3 nucleotide sequence: TGTGCCAGCTCACCACCGGGGGGGCCAACGGCTTTCTTT. Its protein is CASSPPGGPTAFF.

This clone has more than one count but fewer than ten. The chain joins TRBV2 to TRBJ2-7, with a weak D call TRBD1 (6 bases). The CDR3 spans 14 residues. In germline, CDR1 is SNHLY, CDR2 FYNNEI. The V and J ends lost 8 bases and 5 bases respectively, with 19 bases between them. Here the CDR3 DNA reads TGTGCCAGCTGCCTTGTGGCAGGGGCGAACGAGCAGTACTTC. Translating it yields CASCLVAGANEQYF.

The CDR3 sequence is CASSIKRTNYQETQYF. CDR3 in DNA: TGTGCCAGTAGTATTAAGAGGACAAATTACCAAGAGACCCAGTACTTC. The chain joins TRBV19 to TRBJ2-5; possible D gene TRBD1, 5 bases. In germline, CDR1 is LNHDA, CDR2 SQIVND (reference sequence). CDR3 length equals 16 residues. V was clipped by 3 bases and J by 0 bases, with 14 bases between them.

Details on this clone: Relative to the germline gene, one junction end is altered; a read error may explain this. The chain joins TRBV19 to TRBJ2-1, with 9 bases identical to TRBD2. CDR1 is LNHDA and CDR2 is SQIVND in the germline V gene (reference sequence). The CDR3 totals 15 residues. The CDR3, as DNA: TGTGCCAGTACCCCCGGGACTAGCTTTTACAAGGAGCAGTTCTTC. It specifies CASTPGTSFYKEQFF.

V gene TRBV6-2 or TRBV6-3 combines with J gene TRBJ2-7; TRBD2 matches 9 bases. J lost 4 bases, V lost 2 bases, and 9 bases had no gene match. Germline CDR1 is MNHEY and CDR2 is SVGEGT. The CDR3 consists of 16 residues. The chain's CDR3 is CASSYIPGLAVYEQYF. The CDR3 DNA is TGTGCCAGCAGTTACATCCCGGGACTAGCTGTTTACGAGCAGTACTTC.

This clone has just one count. The V call is TRBV18, the J call TRBJ2-3; 8 nucleotides match TRBD2. CDR1 is KGHSH, CDR2 LQKENI, per germline. This CDR3 is built from 13 residues. Losses at the gene ends were 6 bases for V and 6 bases for J; bases not matched to a gene: 5. The CDR3 loop reads CASSRGGQDTQYF. The CDR3 nucleotides are TGTGCCAGCTCCCGGGGGGGCCAGGATACGCAGTATTTT.

In DNA form, the CDR3 reads TGCGCCAGCAGCTTCCTTCCAGGGGTGGACTATGGCTACACCTTC. Its protein is CASSFLPGVDYGYTF. The chain has TRBV5-1 and TRBJ1-2, with D perhaps matching TRBD1 (6 bases). Germline-derived CDR1 and CDR2 are SGHRS and YFSETQ. With 2 bases removed from V and 3 bases from J, the gap between germline ends came to 14 bases. The CDR3 totals 15 residues.

In this sample, this clone turned up once. The chain is built from TRBV5-8 and TRBJ1-1, with 10 bases that match TRBD1. From germline, CDR1 is SGHTS and CDR2 YDEGEE. The V and J ends lost 0 bases and 5 bases, in that order; junction bases with no gene match: 10. The CDR3 covers 17 residues. CDR3 bases: TGTGCCAGCAGCTTGGCCGGGGACAGGGGTAGCGAAACTGAAGCTTTCTTT. This codes for CASSLAGDRGSETEAFF.

This chain joins TRBV7-2 and TRBJ2-7, with D possibly matching TRBD2 (7 bases). CDR1 is SGHTA and CDR2 is FQGNSA in the germline V gene. CDR3 length: 13 amino acids. V lost 5 bases and J lost 3, with 11 bases in between. The CDR3 sequence is CASSQGGGYEQYF. CDR3 sequence (DNA): TGTGCCAGCAGCCAAGGGGGGGGCTACGAGCAGTACTTC.

CDR3 amino acids: CASRGIWDSSYEQYF. The DNA for the CDR3 is TGTGCCAGCAGGGGGATTTGGGACTCTTCCTACGAGCAGTACTTC. This sequence joins TRBV6-5 and TRBJ2-7; D is perhaps TRBD2 (6 bases). Trimming left V 6 bases short and J 1 base short, with 16 bases between. CDR1 MNHEY and CDR2 SVGAGI come from the germline V gene. This CDR3 is built from 15 residues.

This clone appeared a single time. The CDR3 sequence: CASSEKPAGSTPRRETQYF. CDR3 DNA: TGTGCCAGCAGCGAAAAACCAGCGGGTTCAACCCCCCGCCGGGAGACCCAGTACTTC. The V and J genes are TRBV7-2 and TRBJ2-5; a weak D match, TRBD2 (6 bases). The CDR3 spans 19 residues. Per the germline V gene, CDR1 is SGHTA and CDR2 is FQGNSA. Trimming pared 5 bases from V and 5 bases from J, leaving 30 bases between.

This rearrangement joins TRBV4-2 to TRBJ2-1; 7 bases are shared with TRBD2. The germline V gene has CDR1 LGHNA and CDR2 YNFKEQ. This CDR3 is 16 amino acids long. J was trimmed by 1 base and V by 8 bases; bases with no gene match: 11. The CDR3 nucleotides read TGTGCCAGCGGCCTAGCCCCTAGCGGATCCTACAATGAGCAGTTCTTC. Amino acids: CASGLAPSGSYNEQFF.

The chain couples TRBV18 to TRBJ1-1; D ambiguous. With 3 bases removed from V and 1 base from J, the gap between germline ends came to 15 bases. CDR1 is KGHSH, CDR2 LQKENI, per germline. The CDR3 consists of 16 residues. DNA of the CDR3: TGTGCCAGCTCACCCCCGAATCCCTTGGCGAACACTGAAGCTTTCTTT. Protein product: CASSPPNPLANTEAFF. Looking up the rest from reference TRBV18 and TRBJ1-1 gives the full variable domain: NAGVMQNPRHLVRRRGQEARLRCSPMKGHSHVYWYRQLPEEGLKFMVYLQKENIIDESGMPKERFSAEFPKEGPSILRIQQVVRGDSAAYFCASSPPNPLANTEAFFGQGTRLTVV.

V gene TRBV11-2 combines with J gene TRBJ1-2, with 8 positions matching TRBD1. Germline values: CDR1 SGHAT, CDR2 FQNNGV. The ends lost 5 bases at V and 6 bases at J; junction bases unmatched: 5. The CDR3 consists of 13 residues. CDR3 sequence reads: CASSHGQGDGYTF. The CDR3 DNA is TGTGCCAGCAGCCACGGACAGGGAGATGGCTACACCTTC.

The chain carries TRBV9 and TRBJ1-6; TRBD1 might be the D (5 bases). The CDR3 has 15 amino acids. The ends were cut back, 4 bases at V and 5 bases at J, with 13 bases in the middle. Germline V gene lookup returns CDR1 SGDLS and CDR2 YYNGEE. The CDR3 sequence is CASSPSTANNSPLHF. The CDR3, as DNA: TGTGCCAGCAGCCCCTCGACAGCCAATAATTCACCCCTCCACTTT.

The chain is built from TRBV7-9 and TRBJ1-4; tentatively, D is TRBD1 (5 bases). The CDR3 length is 12 residues. Trimming took off 4 bases at V and 14 bases at J, with 14 bases between the two ends. The germline V gene encodes CDR1 SEHNR and CDR2 FQNEAQ (reference sequence). The CDR3 DNA is TGTGCCAGCAGCTCCGGTGGGGCCTGGCTGTTTTTT. Protein: CASSSGGAWLFF.

This clone appeared many times. This rearrangement joins TRBV10-3 to TRBJ2-5; the D gene is possibly TRBD1 (6 bases). This CDR3 is 13 amino acids long. Germline assignment: CDR1 ENHRY and CDR2 SYGVKD. V shed 6 bases and J shed 2 bases, with 10 bases lying between them. DNA for the CDR3: TGTGCCATCAGGAGTGGACAGCAAGAGACCCAGTACTTC. Translated: CAIRSGQQETQYF.